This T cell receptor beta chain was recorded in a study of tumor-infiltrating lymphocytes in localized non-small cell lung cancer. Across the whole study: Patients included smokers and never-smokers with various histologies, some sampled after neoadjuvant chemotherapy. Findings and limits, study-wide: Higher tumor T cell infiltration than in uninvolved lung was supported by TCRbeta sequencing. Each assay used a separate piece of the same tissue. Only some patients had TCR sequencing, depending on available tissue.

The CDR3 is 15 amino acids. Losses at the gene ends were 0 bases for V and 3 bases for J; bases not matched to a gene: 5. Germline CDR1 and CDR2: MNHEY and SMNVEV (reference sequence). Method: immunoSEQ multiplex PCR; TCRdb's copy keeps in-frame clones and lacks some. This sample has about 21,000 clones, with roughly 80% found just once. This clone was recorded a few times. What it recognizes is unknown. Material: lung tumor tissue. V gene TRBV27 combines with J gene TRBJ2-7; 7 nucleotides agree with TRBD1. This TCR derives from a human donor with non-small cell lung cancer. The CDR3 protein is CASSLSAGGYYEQYF. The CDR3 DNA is TGTGCCAGCAGTTTATCGGCAGGGGGATACTACGAGCAGTACTTC.